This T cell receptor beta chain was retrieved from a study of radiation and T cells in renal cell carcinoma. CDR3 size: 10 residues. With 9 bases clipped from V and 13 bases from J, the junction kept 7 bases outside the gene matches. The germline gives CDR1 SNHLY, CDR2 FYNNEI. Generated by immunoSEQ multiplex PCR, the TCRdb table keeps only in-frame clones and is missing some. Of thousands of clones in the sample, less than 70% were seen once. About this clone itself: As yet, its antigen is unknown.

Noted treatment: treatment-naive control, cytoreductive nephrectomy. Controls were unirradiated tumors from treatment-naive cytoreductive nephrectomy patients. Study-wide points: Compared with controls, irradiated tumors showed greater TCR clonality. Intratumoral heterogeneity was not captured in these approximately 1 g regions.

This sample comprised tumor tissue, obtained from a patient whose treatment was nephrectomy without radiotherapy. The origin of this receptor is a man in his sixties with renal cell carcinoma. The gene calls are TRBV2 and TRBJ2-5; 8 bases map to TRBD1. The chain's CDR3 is CASDGGQAYF. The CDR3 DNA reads TGTGCCAGTGATGGGGGACAGGCGTACTTC.